This T cell receptor beta chain is drawn from a study of T cells after yellow fever vaccination. V lost 6 bases and J 0 bases, leaving 12 bases between the germline ends. CDR1 is SQVTM and CDR2 is ANQGSEA in the germline V gene. The CDR3 totals 14 residues. Overall study findings and caveats: Most primary-vaccination clones reappeared after the booster (96% CD4, about 88% CD8).

Via MiXCR, TCRdb re-called the 5' RACE reads, giving one row per CDR3 protein. The data contain some 340,000 distinct CDR3 sequences, about 4% of them seen just once; the ten biggest clones take up about 26%. This clonotype has at least ten counts. Its target is not known. This specimen was PBMCs, taken 5 days after the yellow fever booster vaccination. This sequence joins TRBV29-1 and TRBJ1-5; D is unclear. The receptor was isolated from a young man who received the YFV17D yellow fever vaccine. The CDR3 loop is CSVPDPDSNQPQHF. The CDR3 region has the DNA TGCAGCGTCCCTGACCCAGATAGCAATCAGCCCCAGCATTTT.